The clone carrying this TCR beta chain came up a few times. Its antigen is unidentified. The data were taken from a study of vaccination and CD4 T cells after COVID-19. An Oncomine TCR Beta short-read assay was used to sequence the DNA from cultured CD4+ T cells. TCRdb fed the PCR reads into MiXCR, producing one record per CDR3 protein. The sample has about 13,000 distinct CDR3 sequences, roughly 53% seen once. V lost 5 bases to trimming and J lost 6 bases; unmatched junction nucleotides: 22. Germline lookup yields CDR1 LNHDA and CDR2 SQIVND (reference sequence). The CDR3 extends over 19 amino acids. The treatment here: approximately nine-day PBMC culture with coronavirus spike peptide pools or control peptides (ViraFEST assay).

Sequencing was carried out using CD4+ T cells from blood, cultured in vitro. This TCR was sampled from a human donor who had recovered from COVID-19. The rearrangement joins TRBV19 to TRBJ1-5, with 7 bases lining up with TRBD1. The CDR3 sequence is CASSPSAPDRVLRGQPQHF. Here the CDR3 DNA reads TGTGCCAGTAGTCCCTCAGCCCCTGACAGGGTTCTACGCGGTCAGCCCCAGCATTTT.